This T cell receptor beta chain came from a study of T-cell memory formation after mild COVID-19. Whole-study context: Clusters of TCRs were largely donor specific.

In the case of this clonotype: Its antigen is unknown.

Study-wide results and limits: Those CD4+ clones that contracted were mainly in CM and EM (CD8+ ones in EMRA).

TCRdb passed the 5' RACE reads through MiXCR, listing each CDR3 protein once. Of about 560,000 distinct CDR3 sequences in the sample, 20% to 25% were seen once. Sequencing was performed on PBMCs or a T cell subset sorted from them (not recorded which). The receptor was isolated from an adult woman who had mild COVID-19 (a few samples of this study predate the infection). Cell type and time point are not known.

The CDR3 sequence is CASSAGQTSGANVLTF. CDR3 nucleotides: TGTGCCAGCAGCGCCGGGCAGACCTCTGGGGCCAACGTCCTGACTTTC. The rearrangement joins TRBV7-6 to TRBJ2-6; D is uncertain. The V end was cut by 5 bases, the J end by 0 bases, with 11 bases between. Germline values: CDR1 SGHVS, CDR2 FNYEAQ. This CDR3 is built from 16 residues. The full variable domain, with the rest looked up from reference TRBV7-6 and TRBJ2-6, is GAGVSQSPRYKVTKRGQDVALRCDPISGHVSLYWYRQALGQGPEFLTYFNYEAQQDKSGLPNDRFSAERPEGSISTLTIQRTEQRDSAMYRCASSAGQTSGANVLTFGAGSRLTVL.